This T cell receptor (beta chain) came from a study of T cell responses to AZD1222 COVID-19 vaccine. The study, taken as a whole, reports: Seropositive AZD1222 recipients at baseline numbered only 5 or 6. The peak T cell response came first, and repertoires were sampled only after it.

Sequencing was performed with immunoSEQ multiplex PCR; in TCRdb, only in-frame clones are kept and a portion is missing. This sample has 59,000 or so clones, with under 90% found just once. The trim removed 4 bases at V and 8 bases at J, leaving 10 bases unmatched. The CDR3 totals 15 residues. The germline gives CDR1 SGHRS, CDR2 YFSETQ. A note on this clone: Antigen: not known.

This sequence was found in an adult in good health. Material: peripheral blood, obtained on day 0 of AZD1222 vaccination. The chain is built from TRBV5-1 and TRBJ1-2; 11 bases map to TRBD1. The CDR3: CASSEDGQGARGYTF. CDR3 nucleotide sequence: TGCGCCAGCAGCGAAGACGGACAGGGGGCGCGGGGCTACACCTTC.